Shown below are 31 T cell receptor beta chains from a single sample sequenced in a study of T cells in tumors after PD-1 blockade. Assay: immunoSEQ multiplex PCR; the TCRdb copy retains only in-frame clones and omits some. Found here are around 35,000 clones, roughly four fifths of them singletons; the top ten hold around 40%. The sample here was PBMCs, taken after anti-PD-1 treatment. These receptors all come from a human donor with basal cell carcinoma.

This chain links TRBV5-1 with TRBJ2-7; D possibly corresponds to TRBD2 (5 bases). This CDR3 region has 15 residues. Trimming removed 2 bases at V and 1 base at J, with 13 bases between. CDR1 is SGHRS and CDR2 is YFSETQ in the germline V gene. The CDR3 reads CASSFLGERSYEQYF. As DNA, the CDR3 is TGCGCCAGCAGCTTTCTCGGGGAGAGATCCTACGAGCAGTACTTC.

The chain employs TRBV18 and TRBJ1-6, with D maybe TRBD1 (5 bases). Per the germline V gene, CDR1 is KGHSH and CDR2 is LQKENI. This CDR3 contains 14 residues. The V and J ends lost 5 bases and 6 bases respectively, with 11 bases between them. CDR3 protein: CASSSQGANSPLHF. The CDR3 nucleotides read TGTGCCAGCTCATCGCAGGGAGCTAATTCACCCCTCCACTTT.

The chain has TRBV6-1 and TRBJ2-1; weak D call: TRBD1 (5 bases). The V end lost 2 bases, the J end lost 4 bases, and 18 bases lay between the germline ends. The CDR3 is 17 residues long. Germline V lookup: CDR1 MNHNS, CDR2 SASEGT. The CDR3 DNA follows: TGTGCCAGCAGTGAATCAGTCATCCAGGGTCTGTACAATGAGCAGTTCTTC. This translates into CASSESVIQGLYNEQFF.

This clone was seen a handful of times. The rearrangement joins TRBV29-1 to TRBJ2-1; possibly TRBD2 for D (6 bases). Germline CDR1 reads SQVTM; CDR2 reads ANQGSEA. CDR3 length: 14 residues. Between the trimmed V and J ends, which lost 3 bases and 1 base, there was a span of 10 bases. The CDR3 region is CSVDPSDSYNEQFF. The CDR3 DNA is TGCAGCGTTGACCCTAGCGATTCCTACAATGAGCAGTTCTTC.

This chain connects TRBV7-3 to TRBJ2-1; 9 nucleotides agree with TRBD1. Germline CDR1 is SGHTA and CDR2 is FQGTGA. The V segment lost 2 bases and the J segment 10 bases; nucleotides outside the gene matches: 9. The CDR3 is made up of 15 amino acids. Here the CDR3 DNA reads TGTGCCAGCAGCTTAGATGGGACAGGGTCGGTGGAGCAGTTCTTC. Protein product: CASSLDGTGSVEQFF.

This clone was counted a few times. This chain links TRBV13 with TRBJ2-7; TRBD2 matches 10 bases. Looked up from germline, CDR1 is PRHDT and CDR2 is FYEKMQ (reference sequence). The CDR3 runs to 14 residues. With 4 bases clipped from V and 4 bases from J, the junction kept 4 bases outside the gene matches. CDR3 nucleotides: TGTGCCAGCAGCTCAACTAGCGGGAAATACGAGCAGTACTTC. Residues: CASSSTSGKYEQYF.

J is TRBJ1-1 and V is TRBV3-1 (or the pseudogene TRBV3-2); the D is unclear. The CDR3 runs 11 residues. V was shortened by 0 bases and J by 10 bases, with 6 bases between the two germline ends. Germline V gene sequence: CDR1 LGHDT, CDR2 YNNKEL (reference sequence). The DNA for the CDR3 is TGTGCCAGCAGCCAAGATCGGGCAGCTTTCTTT. It codes for CASSQDRAAFF.

CDR3 sequence reads: CSVEGQWNTEAFF. The CDR3 DNA follows: TGCAGCGTTGAGGGACAGTGGAACACTGAAGCTTTCTTT. The chain links TRBV29-1 to TRBJ1-1; 7 bases match TRBD1. V was clipped by 3 bases and J by 1 base; unmatched bases: 2. The CDR3 has 13 amino acids. The V gene's germline CDR1 is SQVTM and CDR2 ANQGSEA.

The rearrangement links TRBV6-1 to TRBJ1-5, with D uncertain. The CDR3 spans 16 residues. Germline values: CDR1 MNHNS, CDR2 SASEGT. V lost 4 bases and J 4 bases, leaving 17 bases between the germline ends. The CDR3 loop reads CASSGRSSGGNQPQHF. The CDR3 DNA reads as TGTGCCAGCAGTGGCAGAAGTTCTGGCGGAAATCAGCCCCAGCATTTT.

This rearrangement joins TRBV28 to TRBJ2-7; D is possibly TRBD1 or TRBD2 (7 bases each). Trimming cost V 4 bases and J 9 bases, with 25 bases left between them. Per germline, CDR1 MDHEN and CDR2 SYDVKM. This CDR3 region has 16 residues. Here the CDR3 reads CASSSGGGGTRRMQYF. For the CDR3, the DNA is TGTGCCAGCAGTTCAGGGGGGGGAGGGACCCGGAGGATGCAGTACTTC.

This chain uses TRBV2 with TRBJ2-1; D ambiguous. The CDR3 runs 13 residues. Trimming took 7 bases from V and 0 from J, leaving 7 bases between them. CDR1 is SNHLY, CDR2 FYNNEI, per germline. Here the CDR3 reads CASTLSSYNEQFF. In DNA form, the CDR3 reads TGTGCCAGCACCCTCAGCTCCTACAATGAGCAGTTCTTC. Together with reference TRBV2 and TRBJ2-1, the CDR3 gives the full variable domain: EPEVTQTPSHQVTQMGQEVILRCVPISNHLYFYWYRQILGQKVEFLVSFYNNEISEKSEIFDDQFSVERPDGSNFTLKIRSTKLEDSAMYFCASTLSSYNEQFFGPGTRLTVL.

This chain links TRBV5-1 with TRBJ1-2, with 7 positions matching TRBD1. The CDR3 has 15 residues. V lost 2 bases and J lost 3; bases outside the gene matches: 7. In germline, CDR1 is SGHRS, CDR2 YFSETQ. The CDR3, as DNA: TGCGCCAGCAGCTTCGGGACAGCCAACTACTATGGCTACACCTTC. This codes for CASSFGTANYYGYTF.

The genes are TRBV20-1 and TRBJ1-2, with D unclear. The germline V gene has CDR1 DFQATT and CDR2 SNEGSKA (reference sequence). This CDR3 contains 13 residues. Trimming removed 3 bases from V and 8 bases from J, with 16 bases in between. Here the CDR3 DNA reads TGCAGTGCTAGTCGGGGTGGAAGTTGGGGCTACACCTTC. It translates to CSASRGGSWGYTF.

The sample holds one count of this clone. The chain links TRBV20-1 to TRBJ2-1, with 7 bases matching TRBD1. In germline, CDR1 is DFQATT, CDR2 SNEGSKA (reference sequence). CDR3 length: 11 amino acids. The CDR3 DNA follows: TGCAGCGGGACAGCATACAATGAGCAGTTCTTC. Its translation: CSGTAYNEQFF.

This clone appeared a few times. The chain employs TRBV19 and TRBJ2-2, with a weak D call TRBD1 (6 bases). Trimming removed 9 bases at V and 6 bases at J, with 11 bases between. Germline V gene data show CDR1 as LNHDA and CDR2 as SQIVND (reference sequence). This CDR3 is built from 12 residues. This CDR3 is CARSGEPGELFF. The CDR3 coding sequence is TGTGCCAGGTCAGGGGAACCCGGGGAGCTGTTTTTT.

In this sample, this clone turned up a few times. This chain joins TRBV2 and TRBJ1-6; 7 bases line up with TRBD1. CDR3 length: 15 amino acids. Per the germline V gene, CDR1 is SNHLY and CDR2 is FYNNEI. The V gene end was trimmed by 3 bases and the J gene end by 9 bases; junction bases not matched to a gene: 8. The CDR3 spells CASSETGLDVSPLHF. The DNA for the CDR3 is TGTGCCAGCAGTGAGACAGGGTTGGATGTTTCACCCCTCCACTTT.

The CDR3 DNA follows: TGCGCCAGCAGCCAAGTATCGGGAGTTAATGAGCAGTTCTTC. It translates to CASSQVSGVNEQFF. This chain links TRBV4-3 with TRBJ2-1; D possibly corresponds to TRBD2 (6 bases). Per germline, CDR1 LGHNA and CDR2 YSLEER. Trimming pared 1 base from V and 7 bases from J, leaving 11 bases between. The CDR3 runs 14 residues.

This chain connects TRBV7-9 to TRBJ1-6; unclear D gene. The CDR3 has 13 amino acids. Germline loops: CDR1 SEHNR, CDR2 FQNEAQ (reference sequence). With 7 bases removed from V and 9 bases from J, the gap between germline ends came to 13 bases. The CDR3 coding sequence is TGTGCCAGCACCCCTGGGGAGGTTTCACCCCTCCACTTT. This translates into CASTPGEVSPLHF.

In this sample, this clone turned up once. V and J are TRBV3-1 (or the pseudogene TRBV3-2) and TRBJ1-4, with TRBD1 identical over 8 bases. The CDR3 spans 14 residues. J gave up 7 bases and V 4 bases, and 5 bases lay outside the gene matches. Looked up from germline, CDR1 is LGHDT and CDR2 is YNNKEL (reference sequence). CDR3 coding DNA: TGTGCCAGCAGCCCGCGAGGACAGGGTGAAAAACTGTTTTTT. It encodes CASSPRGQGEKLFF.

V and J are TRBV7-8 and TRBJ1-4, with 10 nucleotides matching TRBD1. The CDR3 is 15 amino acids. Trimming removed 2 bases from V and 5 bases from J; junction bases left unmatched: 2. Germline CDR1 SGHVS, CDR2 FQNEAQ. The CDR3 here is CASSLPGQGNEKLFF. The CDR3 DNA sequence: TGTGCCAGCAGCTTACCGGGACAGGGGAATGAAAAACTGTTTTTT.

J is TRBJ2-7 and V is TRBV27, with TRBD1 as a possible D gene (5 bases). This CDR3 contains 14 residues. Germline loops: CDR1 MNHEY, CDR2 SMNVEV (reference sequence). Trimming pared 4 bases from V and 2 bases from J, leaving 12 bases between. CDR3 protein: CASSSGLPPYEQYF. The CDR3 DNA reads TGTGCCAGCAGTTCAGGGTTACCACCCTACGAGCAGTACTTC.

A few counts support this clone. This chain uses TRBV6-5 with TRBJ1-6; TRBD1 is a possible D gene (6 bases). The CDR3 length is 13 residues. V lost 6 bases and J lost 8, with 11 bases in between. Germline V gene sequence: CDR1 MNHEY, CDR2 SVGAGI. In DNA, the CDR3 is TGTGCCAGCAGCACAGGGTTGGATTCACCCCTCCACTTT. This gives the protein CASSTGLDSPLHF.

This sequence joins TRBV7-6 and TRBJ2-1; a possible D gene is TRBD2 (5 bases). V shed 5 bases and J shed 0 bases, with 11 bases lying between them. Germline-derived CDR1 and CDR2 are SGHVS and FNYEAQ. CDR3 length equals 15 residues. DNA of the CDR3: TGTGCCAGCAGCCGAGCGGTTAGCTCCTACAATGAGCAGTTCTTC. It encodes CASSRAVSSYNEQFF.

The chain uses TRBV3-1 (or the pseudogene TRBV3-2) and TRBJ1-5; possibly TRBD1 for D (6 bases). Trimming took off 3 bases at V and 7 bases at J, with 10 bases between the two ends. There are 13 residues in the CDR3. CDR1 is LGHDT, CDR2 YNNKEL, per germline (reference sequence). CDR3 sequence: CASSHRGVQPQHF. The CDR3 nucleotides read TGTGCCAGCAGCCACAGGGGAGTCCAGCCCCAGCATTTT.

This clone was observed a few times. The rearrangement joins TRBV7-3 to TRBJ1-4; TRBD1 matches 9 bases. Per the germline V gene, CDR1 is SGHTA and CDR2 is FQGTGA. J was trimmed by 5 bases and V by 5 bases; bases with no gene match: 6. The CDR3 has 15 amino acids. This CDR3 is CASSPTGGANEKLFF. CDR3 nucleotides: TGTGCCAGCAGCCCTACAGGGGGCGCGAATGAAAAACTGTTTTTT.

The chain links TRBV6-1 to TRBJ1-1, with TRBD1 matching over 8 bases. The length of the CDR3 is 13 residues. Germline trimming cut 2 bases from V and 7 bases from J; bases unmatched to any gene: 3. CDR1 MNHNS and CDR2 SASEGT come from the germline V gene. The CDR3 loop is CASSEQGALEAFF. The CDR3 nucleotides are TGTGCCAGCAGTGAACAGGGGGCGCTTGAAGCTTTCTTT.

This clone was picked up a small number of times. The chain couples TRBV6-5 to TRBJ1-6; D is perhaps TRBD1 (5 bases). From germline, CDR1 is MNHEY and CDR2 SVGAGI. There are 14 residues in the CDR3. The V end was cut by 5 bases, the J end by 9 bases, with 14 bases between. As DNA, the CDR3 is TGTGCCAGCAGTACGGACATCGTCTTTTCACCCCTCCACTTT. Protein product: CASSTDIVFSPLHF.

This chain joins TRBV11-3 and TRBJ2-2, with TRBD2 identical over 12 bases. V gave up 5 bases and J gave up 2 bases; unmatched junction bases: 6. The CDR3 runs 17 residues. The V gene's germline CDR1 is SGHNT and CDR2 YENEEA. The CDR3 reads CASSPLAGGANTGELFF. CDR3 bases: TGTGCCAGCAGCCCGCTAGCGGGGGGGGCAAACACCGGGGAGCTGTTTTTT. The complete variable domain, with remaining parts taken from reference TRBV11-3 and TRBJ2-2, reads EAGVVQSPRYKIIEKKQPVAFWCNPISGHNTLYWYLQNLGQGPELLIRYENEEAVDDSQLPKDRFSAERLKGVDSTLKIQPAELGDSAVYLCASSPLAGGANTGELFFGEGSRLTVL.

The chain recombines TRBV5-1 with TRBJ2-6; D gene unclear. The CDR3 covers 15 residues. Trimming shortened V by 0 bases and J by 0 bases, and 4 bases separated the two germline ends. Germline-derived CDR1 and CDR2 are SGHRS and YFSETQ. CDR3 in amino acids: CASSLDSSGANVLTF. CDR3 nucleotides: TGCGCCAGCAGCTTGGACAGCTCTGGGGCCAACGTCCTGACTTTC.

J is TRBJ1-3 and V is TRBV18, with D tentatively TRBD1 (5 bases). The CDR3 spans 17 residues. The V gene lost 2 bases and the J gene lost 4 bases, with 18 bases spanning the gap. From germline, CDR1 is KGHSH and CDR2 LQKENI. The CDR3 region is CASSPDRDGFSGNTIYF. CDR3 bases: TGTGCCAGCTCACCAGACCGGGACGGCTTCTCGGGAAACACCATATATTTT.

V is TRBV5-1 and J is TRBJ1-2; D gene uncertain. The CDR3 length is 15 residues. Germline CDR1 and CDR2: SGHRS and YFSETQ. V lost 5 bases, J lost 5 bases, and 19 bases lay in between. The CDR3 loop reads CASRRTPDGGYGYTF. CDR3 sequence (DNA): TGCGCCAGCAGGAGGACTCCCGATGGTGGATATGGCTACACCTTC.